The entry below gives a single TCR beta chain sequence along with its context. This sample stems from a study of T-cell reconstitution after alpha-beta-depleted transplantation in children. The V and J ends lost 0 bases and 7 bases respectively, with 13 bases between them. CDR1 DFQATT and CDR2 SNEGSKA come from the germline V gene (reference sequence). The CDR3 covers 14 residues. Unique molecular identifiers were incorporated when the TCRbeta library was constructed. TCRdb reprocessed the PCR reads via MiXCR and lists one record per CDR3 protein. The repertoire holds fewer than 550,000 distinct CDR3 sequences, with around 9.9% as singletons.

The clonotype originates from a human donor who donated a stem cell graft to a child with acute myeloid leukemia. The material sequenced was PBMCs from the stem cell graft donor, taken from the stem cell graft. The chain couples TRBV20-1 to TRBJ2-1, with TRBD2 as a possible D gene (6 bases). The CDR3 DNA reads TGCAGTGCTAGAGAAGCCGGGGGTATTAATGAGCAGTTCTTC. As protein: CSAREAGGINEQFF.